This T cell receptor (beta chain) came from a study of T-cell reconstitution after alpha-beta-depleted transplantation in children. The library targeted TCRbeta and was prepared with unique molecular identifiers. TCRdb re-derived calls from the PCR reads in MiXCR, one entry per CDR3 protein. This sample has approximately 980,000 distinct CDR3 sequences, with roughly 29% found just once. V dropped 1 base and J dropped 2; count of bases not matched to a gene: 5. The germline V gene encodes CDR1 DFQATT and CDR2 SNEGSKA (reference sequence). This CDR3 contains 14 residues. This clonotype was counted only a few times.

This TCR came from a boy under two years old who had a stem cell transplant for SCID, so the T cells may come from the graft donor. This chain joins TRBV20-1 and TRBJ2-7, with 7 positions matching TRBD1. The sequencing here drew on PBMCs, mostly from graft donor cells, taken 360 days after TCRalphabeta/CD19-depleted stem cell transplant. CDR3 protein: CSARVGDRAYEQYF. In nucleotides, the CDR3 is TGCAGTGCTAGAGTTGGGGACAGAGCCTACGAGCAGTACTTC.